The 27 T cell receptor beta chains given below trace back to one sample, sequenced in a study of cytomegalovirus exposure and HLA in healthy donors. Researchers ran the PCR with 60 Vbeta and 13 Jbeta primers. Assay: immunoSEQ multiplex PCR; the TCRdb copy retains only in-frame clones and omits some. The listing contains some 52,000 clones. Input material: PBMCs. These receptors originate from a woman aged 60-75 years in good health and CMV-seropositive.

CDR3 amino acids: CASSVSDRGAYGYTF. Here the CDR3 DNA reads TGTGCCAGCAGCGTATCGGACAGGGGGGCCTATGGCTACACCTTC. The rearrangement uses TRBV9 and TRBJ1-2; 10 bases match TRBD1. Germline CDR1 and CDR2: SGDLS and YYNGEE. The junction had 4 bases not matched to a gene; V was cut back by 1 base and J by 4 bases. The CDR3 spans 15 residues.

This chain links TRBV13 with TRBJ2-2, with TRBD1 matching over 10 bases. The CDR3 length is 18 residues. The germline gives CDR1 PRHDT, CDR2 FYEKMQ (reference sequence). V was clipped by 5 bases and J by 8 bases; unmatched bases: 17. CDR3 region: CASSPPRGGTGEKGELFF. CDR3 DNA sequence: TGTGCCAGCAGCCCCCCCAGGGGCGGGACAGGGGAGAAAGGGGAGCTGTTTTTT.

The chain combines TRBV5-1 with TRBJ2-5; 11 bases match TRBD2. Germline CDR1 and CDR2: SGHRS and YFSETQ. The CDR3 extends over 16 amino acids. The trim removed 1 base at V and 2 bases at J, leaving 4 bases unmatched. The CDR3 loop reads CASSLWSSGGQETQYF. CDR3 coding DNA: TGCGCCAGCAGCTTGTGGTCTAGCGGGGGGCAAGAGACCCAGTACTTC.

V is TRBV11-2 and J is TRBJ2-7; no clear D. This CDR3 is 14 amino acids long. The germline gives CDR1 SGHAT, CDR2 FQNNGV. The germline V and J ends were trimmed by 3 bases and 2 bases, with 11 bases remaining between them. This chain's CDR3 is CASSFSTDAYEQYF. The DNA for the CDR3 is TGTGCCAGCAGCTTTTCCACAGATGCCTACGAGCAGTACTTC.

The DNA for the CDR3 is TGTGCCAGCAGCCCTTCCGGGACAGGGGGGGAAAAACTGTTTTTT. Its protein product is CASSPSGTGGEKLFF. The chain recombines TRBV9 with TRBJ1-4; TRBD1 matches 11 bases. The V segment lost 4 bases and the J segment 8 bases; nucleotides outside the gene matches: 7. The germline gives CDR1 SGDLS, CDR2 YYNGEE. The CDR3 extends over 15 amino acids.

The V gene is TRBV13, the J gene TRBJ1-1, with 10 nucleotides matching TRBD1. The germline CDR1 and CDR2 sequences are PRHDT and FYEKMQ (reference sequence). V was clipped by 5 bases and J by 4 bases; unmatched bases: 4. CDR3 length: 14 residues. The CDR3 here is CASSPRTGGTEAFF. CDR3 DNA: TGTGCCAGCAGCCCACGGACAGGGGGCACTGAAGCTTTCTTT. The full variable domain, completed using reference TRBV13 and TRBJ1-1, is AAGVIQSPRHLIKEKRETATLKCYPIPRHDTVYWYQQGPGQDPQFLISFYEKMQSDKGSIPDRFSAQQFSDYHSELNMSSLELGDSALYFCASSPRTGGTEAFFGQGTRLTVV.

The chain links TRBV10-3 to TRBJ2-5, with D unclear. Germline assignment: CDR1 ENHRY and CDR2 SYGVKD. This CDR3 has 12 amino acids. Trimming shortened V by 3 bases and J by 5 bases, and 7 bases separated the two germline ends. This chain's CDR3 is CAISDGEETQYF. The CDR3 DNA is TGTGCCATCAGTGATGGAGAGGAGACCCAGTACTTC.

Remarks on this clone: This sample includes further DNA sequences coding for the same CDR3. The gene calls are TRBV19 and TRBJ1-6; no reliable D call. Trimming pared 2 bases from V and 9 bases from J, leaving 8 bases between. Per the germline V gene, CDR1 is LNHDA and CDR2 is SQIVND (reference sequence). CDR3 length: 13 residues. CDR3 loop: CASSINTRSPLHF. DNA of the CDR3: TGTGCCAGTAGTATAAACACACGTTCACCCCTCCACTTT.

The chain carries TRBV19 and TRBJ2-3; TRBD1 matches at 9 bases. V dropped 7 bases and J dropped 1; count of bases not matched to a gene: 9. The CDR3 length is 16 residues. Germline CDR1 and CDR2: LNHDA and SQIVND (reference sequence). The CDR3 loop is CASTDRGQGRTDTQYF. The CDR3 DNA sequence: TGTGCCAGTACCGACCGGGGACAGGGCCGCACAGATACGCAGTATTTT.

V usage is TRBV5-1 and J usage is TRBJ2-7, with 7 nucleotides matching TRBD1. The CDR3 runs 14 residues. Looked up from germline, CDR1 is SGHRS and CDR2 is YFSETQ. V lost 2 bases and J lost 2; bases outside the gene matches: 4. CDR3 region: CASSLGGAPYEQYF. The CDR3 DNA reads TGCGCCAGCAGCTTAGGGGGCGCACCCTACGAGCAGTACTTC.

This sequence joins TRBV10-1 and TRBJ1-6; D is perhaps TRBD1 (6 bases). CDR3 size: 16 residues. Trimming cost V 3 bases and J 8 bases, with 17 bases left between them. Per germline, CDR1 WNHNN and CDR2 SYGVQD (reference sequence). CDR3 residues: CASSEIQGTKDSPLHF. CDR3 nucleotide sequence: TGCGCCAGCAGTGAAATACAGGGAACCAAGGATTCACCCCTCCACTTT.

The J gene is TRBJ1-1, the V gene TRBV2, with 7 bases matching TRBD1. V was clipped by 9 bases and J by 7 bases; unmatched bases: 8. The CDR3 totals 12 residues. In germline, CDR1 is SNHLY, CDR2 FYNNEI. The CDR3 nucleotides read TGTGCCAGTTCTGTGGACAGGCATGAAGCTTTCTTT. Residues: CASSVDRHEAFF.

This chain joins TRBV27 and TRBJ1-1; tentative D call: TRBD1 (5 bases). V lost 7 bases to trimming and J lost 8 bases, with 17 bases between them. CDR3 length equals 13 residues. Germline CDR1 reads MNHEY; CDR2 reads SMNVEV (reference sequence). CDR3 sequence: CASTPSQGPEAFF. The CDR3 DNA reads TGTGCCAGCACCCCATCCCAGGGTCCCGAAGCTTTCTTT.

The chain employs TRBV18 and TRBJ2-5; 7 bases line up with TRBD1. The CDR3 extends over 14 amino acids. Germline CDR1 and CDR2: KGHSH and LQKENI. After removal of 3 bases from V and 9 bases from J, the junction contained 10 bases not matched to a gene. CDR3 protein: CASSPGTVGTPQYF. The DNA for the CDR3 is TGTGCCAGCTCACCCGGGACAGTCGGCACCCCCCAGTACTTC. Full variable domain (remainder filled in from reference TRBV18 and TRBJ2-5): NAGVMQNPRHLVRRRGQEARLRCSPMKGHSHVYWYRQLPEEGLKFMVYLQKENIIDESGMPKERFSAEFPKEGPSILRIQQVVRGDSAAYFCASSPGTVGTPQYFGPGTRLLVL.

The V call is TRBV6-5, the J call TRBJ2-7; tentative D call: TRBD2 (5 bases). The CDR3 is 16 residues long. The germline V gene encodes CDR1 MNHEY and CDR2 SVGAGI. V lost 4 bases to trimming and J lost 2 bases, with 18 bases between them. CDR3 residues: CASSFRPAGLPYEQYF. The CDR3 bases are TGTGCCAGCAGTTTTAGACCCGCGGGTCTCCCCTACGAGCAGTACTTC.

The chain employs TRBV28 and TRBJ1-6, with D unclear. The CDR3 spans 15 residues. The germline CDR1 and CDR2 sequences are MDHEN and SYDVKM. Trimming removed 6 bases at V and 10 bases at J, with 19 bases between. This chain's CDR3 is CASSPRGRGGSPLHF. The CDR3 DNA is TGTGCCAGCAGCCCCCGAGGGCGAGGAGGCTCACCCCTCCACTTT. Variable domain in full (rest from reference TRBV28 and TRBJ1-6): DVKVTQSSRYLVKRTGEKVFLECVQDMDHENMFWYRQDPGLGLRLIYFSYDVKMKEKGDIPEGYSVSREKKERFSLILESASTNQTSMYLCASSPRGRGGSPLHFGNGTRLTVT.

V gene TRBV5-1 combines with J gene TRBJ2-7, with 9 bases aligning to TRBD2. J lost 0 bases, V lost 4 bases, and 5 bases had no gene match. The CDR3 loop spans 15 amino acids. Germline CDR1 reads SGHRS; CDR2 reads YFSETQ. DNA of the CDR3: TGCGCCAGCAGCAGGGGAGCGGGGGGCTCCTACGAGCAGTACTTC. Protein: CASSRGAGGSYEQYF.

The V gene is TRBV29-1, the J gene TRBJ2-3, with a weak D call TRBD1 (6 bases). V was shortened by 3 bases and J by 3 bases, with 13 bases between the two germline ends. This CDR3 has 14 amino acids. CDR1 is SQVTM and CDR2 is ANQGSEA in the germline V gene. This CDR3 is CSVEGRTGTDTQYF. In nucleotides, the CDR3 is TGCAGCGTTGAGGGGAGAACAGGGACAGATACGCAGTATTTT.

J is TRBJ2-7 and V is TRBV10-3; 7 bases fit TRBD2. There are 14 residues in the CDR3. Germline CDR1 is ENHRY and CDR2 is SYGVKD. The V segment lost 4 bases and the J segment 4 bases; nucleotides outside the gene matches: 7. The CDR3 sequence: CAISGTSVPYEQYF. DNA for the CDR3: TGTGCCATCAGTGGTACTAGCGTTCCGTACGAGCAGTACTTC.

CDR3 DNA: TGTGCCAGCAGTGGCCCTAGCGGGGGGTGGGTTGACGAGCAGTACTTC. Amino acid sequence: CASSGPSGGWVDEQYF. V and J are TRBV6-1 and TRBJ2-7, with 11 bases that match TRBD2. With 4 bases clipped from V and 5 bases from J, the junction kept 10 bases outside the gene matches. The CDR3 covers 16 residues. Germline CDR1 is MNHNS and CDR2 is SASEGT.

The CDR3 reads CASSPSGGRYEQYF. The DNA for the CDR3 is TGTGCCAGCTCGCCCAGCGGGGGACGCTACGAGCAGTACTTC. V gene TRBV18 combines with J gene TRBJ2-7; TRBD2 matches at 8 bases. The CDR3 has 14 residues. Germline V lookup: CDR1 KGHSH, CDR2 LQKENI. Unmatched junction bases numbered 7, after V lost 6 bases and J lost 3 bases.

The chain employs TRBV19 and TRBJ1-1; TRBD1 is a possible D gene (5 bases). In germline, CDR1 is LNHDA, CDR2 SQIVND (reference sequence). Trimming cost V 6 bases and J 1 base, with 9 bases left between them. This CDR3 has 13 amino acids. CDR3 sequence (DNA): TGTGCCAGTAGGGACACGGAGAACACTGAAGCTTTCTTT. Its protein is CASRDTENTEAFF.

The chain has TRBV27 and TRBJ1-4; tentative D call: TRBD1 (5 bases). The CDR3 length is 15 residues. Deletions cut 2 bases from V and 7 bases from J, with 14 bases between. CDR1 and CDR2 from the germline V gene are MNHEY and SMNVEV (reference sequence). CDR3 in DNA: TGTGCCAGCAGTTTACAGGGATCGGTGGTTGAAAAACTGTTTTTT. Its protein product is CASSLQGSVVEKLFF.

The chain carries TRBV6-5 and TRBJ2-2; D gene ambiguous. V dropped 6 bases and J dropped 1 base, with 9 bases sitting between them. Per the germline V gene, CDR1 is MNHEY and CDR2 is SVGAGI. The CDR3 consists of 14 residues. The CDR3 loop is CASRMRMNTGELFF. The CDR3 DNA reads TGTGCCAGCAGAATGCGGATGAACACCGGGGAGCTGTTTTTT.

The chain has TRBV4-1 and TRBJ2-7; D is possibly TRBD2 (5 bases). Trimming shortened V by 1 base and J by 2 bases, and 9 bases separated the two germline ends. Per germline, CDR1 MGHRA and CDR2 YSYEKL. The CDR3 is made up of 14 amino acids. The CDR3, as DNA: TGCGCCAGCAGCCAAGGGATGGAGGCCTACGAGCAGTACTTC. It translates to CASSQGMEAYEQYF.

V gene TRBV28 combines with J gene TRBJ1-6; 9 nucleotides line up with TRBD1. Germline V CDR1 and CDR2: MDHEN, SYDVKM. This CDR3 is 15 amino acids long. The V gene end was trimmed by 6 bases and the J gene end by 9 bases; junction bases not matched to a gene: 9. The CDR3 is CASRGSQGAGSPLHF. For the CDR3, the DNA is TGTGCCAGCAGGGGGTCACAGGGGGCAGGTTCACCCCTCCACTTT.

The CDR3 loop reads CASSADRSLEQFF. The CDR3 DNA reads TGTGCCAGCAGCGCAGACAGGTCCCTTGAGCAGTTCTTC. The chain carries TRBV9 and TRBJ2-1, with D tentatively TRBD1 (6 bases). CDR1 is SGDLS, CDR2 YYNGEE, per germline. V gave up 3 bases and J gave up 9 bases, with 13 bases separating them. The CDR3 extends over 13 amino acids.